This TCR beta chain was profiled in a study of CD8+ T cells in alopecia areata. General study points: Compared with normal scalp, lesional scalp had higher clonality and more expanded CD8+ clones. Scalp clonality and expanded CD8+ clones among the top 100 were significantly decreased by tofacitinib. Shared TCR sequences were less clear between patients than in mice, possibly partly from HLA diversity.

RNA extraction and reverse transcription yielded cDNA as sequencing template. Clones were sequenced by immunoSEQ multiplex PCR, and TCRdb holds only the in-frame ones, with some missing. The table has 90,000 to 150,000 clones, approximately 52% seen once. Trimming cost V 7 bases and J 5 bases, with 16 bases left between them. The CDR3 runs 14 residues. Germline V gene sequence: CDR1 MNHEY, CDR2 SMNVEV (reference sequence). The treatment: oral pan-JAK inhibitor, 5-10 mg twice daily. A word on this clone: Its target is unknown.

The sample here was CD8+ T cells sorted from blood, taken at week 4, from a patient treated with tofacitinib. This clonotype was sampled from a human donor with alopecia areata. V gene TRBV27 combines with J gene TRBJ2-3; D not resolved. The CDR3 spells CASKAIVSLDTQYF. The CDR3 coding sequence is TGTGCCAGCAAGGCTATAGTTTCTCTAGATACGCAGTATTTT.